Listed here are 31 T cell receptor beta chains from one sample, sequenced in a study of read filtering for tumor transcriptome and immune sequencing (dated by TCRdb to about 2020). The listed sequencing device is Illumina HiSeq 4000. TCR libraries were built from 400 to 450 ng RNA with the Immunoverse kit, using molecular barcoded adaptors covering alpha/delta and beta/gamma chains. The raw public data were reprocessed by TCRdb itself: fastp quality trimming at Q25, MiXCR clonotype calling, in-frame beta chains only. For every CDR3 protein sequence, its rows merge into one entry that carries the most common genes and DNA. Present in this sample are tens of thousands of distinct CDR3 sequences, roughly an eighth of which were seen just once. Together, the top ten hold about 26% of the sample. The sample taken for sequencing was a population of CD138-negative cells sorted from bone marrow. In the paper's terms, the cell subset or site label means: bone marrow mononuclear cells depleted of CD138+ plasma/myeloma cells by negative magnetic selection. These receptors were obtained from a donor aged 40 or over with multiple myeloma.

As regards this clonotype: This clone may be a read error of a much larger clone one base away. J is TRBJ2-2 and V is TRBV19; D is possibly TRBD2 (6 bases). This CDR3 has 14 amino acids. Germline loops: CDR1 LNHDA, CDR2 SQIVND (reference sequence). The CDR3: CASSIKRNTGGLFF. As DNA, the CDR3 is TGTGCCAGTAGTATCAAGCGGAACACCGGGGGGCTGTTTTTT. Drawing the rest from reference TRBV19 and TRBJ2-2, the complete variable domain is DGGITQSPKYLFRKEGQNVTLSCEQNLNHDAMYWYRQDPGQGLRLIYYSQIVNDFQKGDIAEGYSVSREKKESFPLTVTSAQKNPTAFYLCASSIKRNTGGLFFGEGSRLTVL.

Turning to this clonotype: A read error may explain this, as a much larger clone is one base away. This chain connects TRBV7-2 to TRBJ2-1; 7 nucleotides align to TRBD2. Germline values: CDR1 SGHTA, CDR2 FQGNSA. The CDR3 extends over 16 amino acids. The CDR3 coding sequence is TGTGCCAGCAGCTTAACTAGCGAGAGCTCCCACAATGAGCAGTTCTTC. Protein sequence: CASSLTSESSHNEQFF.

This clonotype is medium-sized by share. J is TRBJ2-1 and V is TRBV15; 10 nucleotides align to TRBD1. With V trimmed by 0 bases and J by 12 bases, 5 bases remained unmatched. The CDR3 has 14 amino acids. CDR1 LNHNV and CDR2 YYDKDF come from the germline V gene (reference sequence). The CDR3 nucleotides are TGTGCCACCAGCAGAGATCGAGGGGACAGGGGGCAGTTCTTC. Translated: CATSRDRGDRGQFF. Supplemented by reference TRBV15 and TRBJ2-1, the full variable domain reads DAMVIQNPRYQVTQFGKPVTLSCSQTLNHNVMYWYQQKSSQAPKLLFHYYDKDFNNEADTPDNFQSRRPNTSFCFLDIRSPGLGDTAMYLCATSRDRGDRGQFFGPGTRLTVL.

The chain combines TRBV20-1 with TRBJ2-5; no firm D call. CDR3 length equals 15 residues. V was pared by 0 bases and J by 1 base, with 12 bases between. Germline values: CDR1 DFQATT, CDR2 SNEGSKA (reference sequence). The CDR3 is CSARDPSAPQETQYF. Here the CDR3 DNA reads TGCAGTGCTAGAGATCCGAGCGCCCCCCAAGAGACCCAGTACTTC.

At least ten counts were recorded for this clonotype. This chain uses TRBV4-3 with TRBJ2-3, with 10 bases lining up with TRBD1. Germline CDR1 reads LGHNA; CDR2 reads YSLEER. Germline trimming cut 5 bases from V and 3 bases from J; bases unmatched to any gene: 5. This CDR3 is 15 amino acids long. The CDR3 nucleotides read TGCGCCAGCAGCTTGGACAGGGGGAAGACAGATACGCAGTATTTT. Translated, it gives CASSLDRGKTDTQYF.

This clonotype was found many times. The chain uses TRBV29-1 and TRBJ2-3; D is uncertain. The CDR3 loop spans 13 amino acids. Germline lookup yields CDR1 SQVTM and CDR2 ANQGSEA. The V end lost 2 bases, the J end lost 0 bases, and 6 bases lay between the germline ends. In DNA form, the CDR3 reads TGCAGCGTTGAAAGGGATAGCACAGATACGCAGTATTTT. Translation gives CSVERDSTDTQYF.

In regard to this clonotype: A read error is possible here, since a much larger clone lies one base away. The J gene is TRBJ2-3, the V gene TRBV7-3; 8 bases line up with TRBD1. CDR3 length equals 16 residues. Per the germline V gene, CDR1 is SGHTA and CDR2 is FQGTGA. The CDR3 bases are TGTGCCAGCAGCTTGGTTGGACAGGGCTCAACAGATGCGCAGTATTTT. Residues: CASSLVGQGSTDAQYF.

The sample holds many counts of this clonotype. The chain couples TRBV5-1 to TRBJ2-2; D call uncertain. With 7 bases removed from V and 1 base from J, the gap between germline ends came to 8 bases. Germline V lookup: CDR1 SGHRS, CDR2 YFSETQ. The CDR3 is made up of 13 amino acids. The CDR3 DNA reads TGCGCCAGCTCGGACGAGAACACCGGGGAGCTGTTTTTT. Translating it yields CASSDENTGELFF.

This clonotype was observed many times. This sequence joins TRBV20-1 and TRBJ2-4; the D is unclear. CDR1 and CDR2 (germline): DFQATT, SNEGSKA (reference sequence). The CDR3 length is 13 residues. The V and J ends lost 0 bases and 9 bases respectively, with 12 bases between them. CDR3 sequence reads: CSAREAGRSIQYF. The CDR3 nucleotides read TGCAGTGCTAGAGAAGCAGGACGGTCCATTCAGTACTTC.

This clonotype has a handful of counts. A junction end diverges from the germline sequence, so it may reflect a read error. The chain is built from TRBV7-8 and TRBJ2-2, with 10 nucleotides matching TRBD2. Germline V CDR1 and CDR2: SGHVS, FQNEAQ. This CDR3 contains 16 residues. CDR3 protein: CASSLARLAGTGGLFF. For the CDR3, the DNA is TGTGCCAGCAGCTTAGCGAGACTAGCGGGCACCGGGGGGCTGTTTTTT. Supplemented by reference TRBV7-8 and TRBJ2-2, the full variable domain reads GAGVSQSPRYKVAKRGQDVALRCDPISGHVSLFWYQQALGQGPEFLTYFQNEAQLDKSGLPSDRFFAERPEGSVSTLKIQRTQQEDSAVYLCASSLARLAGTGGLFFGEGSRLTVL.

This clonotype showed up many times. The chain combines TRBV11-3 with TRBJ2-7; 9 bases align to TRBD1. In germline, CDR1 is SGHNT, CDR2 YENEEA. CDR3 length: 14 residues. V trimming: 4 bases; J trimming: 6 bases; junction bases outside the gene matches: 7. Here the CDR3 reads CASSSQGAPSEQYF. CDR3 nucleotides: TGTGCCAGCAGCTCACAGGGGGCACCCTCCGAGCAGTACTTC.

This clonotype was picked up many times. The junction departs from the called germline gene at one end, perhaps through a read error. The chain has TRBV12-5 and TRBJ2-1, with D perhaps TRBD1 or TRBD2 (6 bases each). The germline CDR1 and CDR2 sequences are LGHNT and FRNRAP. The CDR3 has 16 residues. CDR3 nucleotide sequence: TGTGCAAGTGAGGGGGGCGGGGAGCGCGGCTACAATGAGCAGTTCTTC. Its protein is CASEGGGERGYNEQFF.

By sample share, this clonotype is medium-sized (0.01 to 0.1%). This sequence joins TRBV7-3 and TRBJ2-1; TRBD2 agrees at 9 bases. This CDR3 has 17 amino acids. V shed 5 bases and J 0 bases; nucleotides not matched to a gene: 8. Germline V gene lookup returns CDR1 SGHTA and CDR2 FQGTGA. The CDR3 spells CASSLSGSPSSYNEQFF. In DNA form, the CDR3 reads TGTGCCAGCAGCCTTAGCGGGAGCCCCTCCTCCTACAATGAGCAGTTCTTC. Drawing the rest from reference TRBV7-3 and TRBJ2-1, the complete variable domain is GAGVSQTPSNKVTEKGKYVELRCDPISGHTALYWYRQSLGQGPEFLIYFQGTGAADDSGLPNDRFFAVRPEGSVSTLKIQRTERGDSAVYLCASSLSGSPSSYNEQFFGPGTRLTVL.

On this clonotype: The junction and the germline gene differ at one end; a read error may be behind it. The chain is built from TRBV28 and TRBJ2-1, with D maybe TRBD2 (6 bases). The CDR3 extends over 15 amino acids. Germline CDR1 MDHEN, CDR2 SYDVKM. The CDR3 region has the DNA TGTGCCGGCAGTTCGGGACTGGGCTCCTACAATGGGCAGTTCTTC. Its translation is CAGSSGLGSYNGQFF.

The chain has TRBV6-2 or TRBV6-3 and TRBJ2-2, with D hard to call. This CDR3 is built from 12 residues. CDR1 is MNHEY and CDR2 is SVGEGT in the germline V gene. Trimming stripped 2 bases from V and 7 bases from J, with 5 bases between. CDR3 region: CASSYVGGELFF. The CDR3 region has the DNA TGTGCCAGCAGTTACGTCGGCGGGGAGCTGTTTTTT.

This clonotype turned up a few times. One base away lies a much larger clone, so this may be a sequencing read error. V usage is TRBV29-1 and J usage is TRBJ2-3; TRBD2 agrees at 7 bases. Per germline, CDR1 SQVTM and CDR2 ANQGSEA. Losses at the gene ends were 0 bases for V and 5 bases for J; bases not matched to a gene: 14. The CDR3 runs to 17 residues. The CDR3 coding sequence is TGCAGCGTTGAAGATCCGGAGTCTAGCGGAGGTGGAGATACGCAGTATTTT. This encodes CSVEDPESSGGGDTQYF.

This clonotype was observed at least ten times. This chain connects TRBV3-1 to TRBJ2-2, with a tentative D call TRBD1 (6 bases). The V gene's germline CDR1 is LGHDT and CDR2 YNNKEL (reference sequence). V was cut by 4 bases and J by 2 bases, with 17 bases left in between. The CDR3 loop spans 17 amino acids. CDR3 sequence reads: CASSPPWGRFNTGELFF. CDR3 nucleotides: TGTGCCAGCAGCCCCCCCTGGGGGCGGTTCAACACCGGGGAGCTGTTTTTT.

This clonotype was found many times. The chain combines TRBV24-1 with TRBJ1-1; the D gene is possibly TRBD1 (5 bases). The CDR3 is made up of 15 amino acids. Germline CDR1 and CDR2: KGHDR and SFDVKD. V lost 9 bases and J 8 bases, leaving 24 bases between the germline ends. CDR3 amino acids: CATGKGPESKREAFF. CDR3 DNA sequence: TGTGCCACCGGAAAGGGACCCGAAAGTAAAAGGGAAGCTTTCTTT.

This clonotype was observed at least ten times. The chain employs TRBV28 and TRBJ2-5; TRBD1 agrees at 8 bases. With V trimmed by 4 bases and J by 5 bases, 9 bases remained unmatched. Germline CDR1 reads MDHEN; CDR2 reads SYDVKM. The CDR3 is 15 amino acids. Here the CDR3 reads CASSSPRGLGETQYF. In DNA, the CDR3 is TGTGCCAGCAGTTCCCCCAGGGGGCTCGGCGAGACCCAGTACTTC.

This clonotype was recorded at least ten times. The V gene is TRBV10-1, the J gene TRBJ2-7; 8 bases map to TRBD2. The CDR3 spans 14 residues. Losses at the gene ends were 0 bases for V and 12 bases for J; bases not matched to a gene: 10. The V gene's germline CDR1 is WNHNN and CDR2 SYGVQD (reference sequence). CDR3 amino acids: CASSESFSGEWRYF. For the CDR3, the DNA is TGCGCCAGCAGTGAGTCCTTTAGCGGGGAATGGCGGTACTTC.

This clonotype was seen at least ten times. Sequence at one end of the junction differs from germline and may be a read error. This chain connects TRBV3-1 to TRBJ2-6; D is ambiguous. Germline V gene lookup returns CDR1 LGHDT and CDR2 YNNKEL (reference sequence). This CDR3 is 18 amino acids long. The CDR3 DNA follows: TGTGCCAGCACCCAAGGAAGGTATTACAGCTCTGGGGCCAACGTCCTGACTTTC. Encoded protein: CASTQGRYYSSGANVLTF.

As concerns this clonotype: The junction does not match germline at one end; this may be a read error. CDR3 nucleotide sequence: TGCAATGCTAGCTCTACCGAGCAGTACTTC. Translating gives CNASSTEQYF. This chain joins TRBV20-1 and TRBJ2-7, with D perhaps matching TRBD2 (5 bases). Germline CDR1 is DFQATT and CDR2 is SNEGSKA (reference sequence). This CDR3 region has 10 residues.

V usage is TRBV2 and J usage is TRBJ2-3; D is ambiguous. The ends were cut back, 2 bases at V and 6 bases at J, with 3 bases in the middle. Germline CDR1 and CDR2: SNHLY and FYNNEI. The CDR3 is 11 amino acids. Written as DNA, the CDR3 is TGTGCCAGCAGTGAAAGGGATACGCAGTATTTT. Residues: CASSERDTQYF.

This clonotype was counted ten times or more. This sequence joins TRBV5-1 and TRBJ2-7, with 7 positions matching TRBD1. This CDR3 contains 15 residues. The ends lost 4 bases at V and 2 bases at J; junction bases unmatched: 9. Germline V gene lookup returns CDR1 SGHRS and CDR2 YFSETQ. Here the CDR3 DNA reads TGCGCCAGCAGCCCCCGTTGGGACAGAGCCTACGAGCAGTACTTC. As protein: CASSPRWDRAYEQYF.

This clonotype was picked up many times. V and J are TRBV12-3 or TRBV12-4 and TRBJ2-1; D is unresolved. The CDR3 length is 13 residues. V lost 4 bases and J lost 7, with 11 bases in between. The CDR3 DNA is TGTGCCAGCAGTTCGGTGCCTAAAAATGAGCAGTTCTTC. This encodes CASSSVPKNEQFF.

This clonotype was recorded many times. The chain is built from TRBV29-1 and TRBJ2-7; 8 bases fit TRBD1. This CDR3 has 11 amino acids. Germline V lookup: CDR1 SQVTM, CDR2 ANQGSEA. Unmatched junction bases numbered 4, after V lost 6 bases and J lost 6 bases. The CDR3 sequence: CSVAGGGEQYF. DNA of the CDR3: TGCAGCGTGGCAGGGGGCGGCGAGCAGTACTTC.

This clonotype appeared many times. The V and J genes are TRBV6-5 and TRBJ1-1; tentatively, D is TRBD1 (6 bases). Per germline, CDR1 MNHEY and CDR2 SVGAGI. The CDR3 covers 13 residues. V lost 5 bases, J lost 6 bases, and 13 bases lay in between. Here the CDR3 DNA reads TGTGCCAGCAGTCGCAACAGGGATGCTGAAGCTTTCTTT. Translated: CASSRNRDAEAFF.

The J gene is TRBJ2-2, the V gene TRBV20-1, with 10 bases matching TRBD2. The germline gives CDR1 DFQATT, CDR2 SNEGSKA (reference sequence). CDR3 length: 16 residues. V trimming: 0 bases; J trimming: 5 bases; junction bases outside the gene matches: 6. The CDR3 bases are TGCAGTGCTAGAGAGCTAGCGGGAGTTCGGACCGGGGAGCTGTTTTTT. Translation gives CSARELAGVRTGELFF.

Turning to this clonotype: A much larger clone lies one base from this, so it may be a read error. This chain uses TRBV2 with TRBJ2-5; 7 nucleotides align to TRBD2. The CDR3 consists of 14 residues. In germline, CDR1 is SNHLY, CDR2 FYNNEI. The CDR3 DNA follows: TGTGCCAGCAGTGTAGAGGGAGGGCGAGAGACCCAGTGCTTC. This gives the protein CASSVEGGRETQCF.

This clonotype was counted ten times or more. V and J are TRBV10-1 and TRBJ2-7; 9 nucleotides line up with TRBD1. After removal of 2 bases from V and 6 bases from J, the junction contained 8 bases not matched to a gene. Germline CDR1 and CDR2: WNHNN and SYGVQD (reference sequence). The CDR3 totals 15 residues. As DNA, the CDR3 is TGCGCCAGCAGTGAGGGCACAGGGGGCTATGGCGAGCAGTACTTC. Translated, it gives CASSEGTGGYGEQYF.

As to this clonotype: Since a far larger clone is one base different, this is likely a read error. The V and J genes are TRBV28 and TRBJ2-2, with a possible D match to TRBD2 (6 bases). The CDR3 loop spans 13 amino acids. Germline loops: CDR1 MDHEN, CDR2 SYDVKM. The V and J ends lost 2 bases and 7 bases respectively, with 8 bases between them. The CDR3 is CASSLREFGELFF. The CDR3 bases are TGTGCCAGCAGTTTACGGGAGTTCGGGGAGCTGTTTTTT.